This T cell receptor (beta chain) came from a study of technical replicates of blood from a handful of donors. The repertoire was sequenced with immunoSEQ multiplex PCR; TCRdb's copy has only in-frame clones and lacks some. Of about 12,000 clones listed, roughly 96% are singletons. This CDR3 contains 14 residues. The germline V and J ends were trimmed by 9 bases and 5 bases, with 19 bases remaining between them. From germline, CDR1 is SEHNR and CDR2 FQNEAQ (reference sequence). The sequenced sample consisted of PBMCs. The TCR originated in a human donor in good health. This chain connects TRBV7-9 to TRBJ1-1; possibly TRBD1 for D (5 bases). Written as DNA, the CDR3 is TGTGCCAGTCAACCAGAGGAGGGGCGGACTGAAGCTTTCTTT. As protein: CASQPEEGRTEAFF. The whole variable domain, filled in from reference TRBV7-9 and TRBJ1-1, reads DTGVSQNPRHKITKRGQNVTFRCDPISEHNRLYWYRQTLGQGPEFLTYFQNEAQLEKSRLLSDRFSAERPKGSFSTLEIQRTEQGDSAMYLCASQPEEGRTEAFFGQGTRLTVV.